This passage covers 14 T cell receptor beta chains from one sample sequenced in a study of shared clonotypes between healthy human individuals. Some clones are missing from TCRdb's copy, which holds only in-frame ones; the method was immunoSEQ multiplex PCR. This sample yields roughly 330,000 clones, of which approximately 79% are seen a single time; about a tenth belongs to the top ten. Sequenced: memory CD4+ T cells sorted from blood. Subset given: CD45RA-negative fraction. Source of these receptors: a man aged 25 to 45 in good health.

The chain has TRBV19 and TRBJ1-5; tentative D call: TRBD1 (5 bases). CDR1 is LNHDA, CDR2 SQIVND, per germline (reference sequence). Trimming pared 5 bases from V and 5 bases from J, leaving 7 bases between. The CDR3 contains 12 residues. This chain's CDR3 is CASSFRDQPQHF. As DNA, the CDR3 is TGTGCCAGTAGTTTCAGGGATCAGCCCCAGCATTTT.

The rearrangement joins TRBV11-2 to TRBJ2-7; TRBD1 agrees at 10 bases. Germline CDR1 reads SGHAT; CDR2 reads FQNNGV. The ends lost 0 bases at V and 1 base at J; junction bases unmatched: 3. The CDR3 has 16 amino acids. Written as DNA, the CDR3 is TGTGCCAGCAGCTTAGAGCCGGGACAGGGGTCCTACGAGCAGTACTTC. Protein: CASSLEPGQGSYEQYF.

This chain connects TRBV5-5 to TRBJ2-7; TRBD2 might be the D (5 bases). The ends were cut back, 0 bases at V and 0 bases at J, with 16 bases in the middle. CDR1 and CDR2 (germline): SGHKS, YYEKEE (reference sequence). This CDR3 is built from 17 residues. Here the CDR3 reads CASSLAGVGGASYEQYF. In DNA, the CDR3 is TGTGCCAGCAGCTTGGCCGGGGTGGGCGGAGCCTCCTACGAGCAGTACTTC.

CDR3 sequence reads: CAIRSRAGVNRHTDTQYF. The CDR3 DNA reads TGTGCCATCAGATCCCGGGCGGGAGTTAACCGCCACACAGATACGCAGTATTTT. The V call is TRBV10-3, the J call TRBJ2-3; 7 bases are a match to TRBD2. V lost 6 bases and J lost 2; bases outside the gene matches: 17. Germline CDR1 and CDR2: ENHRY and SYGVKD. This CDR3 has 18 residues.

This sequence joins TRBV29-1 and TRBJ2-1; D is undetermined. This CDR3 contains 12 residues. V was cut by 3 bases and J by 4 bases, with 7 bases left in between. In germline, CDR1 is SQVTM, CDR2 ANQGSEA. The CDR3 nucleotides are TGCAGCGTTGATGCGGAGTACAATGAGCAGTTCTTC. This codes for CSVDAEYNEQFF.

DNA of the CDR3: TGTGCCAGCAGGACTGCAGGGACTGGGAACACTGAAGCTTTCTTT. Its translation is CASRTAGTGNTEAFF. The V gene is TRBV28, the J gene TRBJ1-1, with D possibly TRBD1 on 5 matching bases. Trimming stripped 6 bases from V and 1 base from J, with 15 bases between. CDR1 and CDR2 (germline): MDHEN, SYDVKM. The CDR3 is made up of 15 amino acids.

This clone was seen a handful of times. This chain uses TRBV14 with TRBJ2-1, with unresolved D. Germline CDR1 reads SGHDN; CDR2 reads FVKESK. Between the trimmed V and J ends, which lost 4 bases and 0 bases, there was a span of 7 bases. CDR3 length equals 14 residues. The CDR3 reads CASSRLGSYNEQFF. CDR3 sequence (DNA): TGTGCCAGCAGCCGGCTAGGCTCCTACAATGAGCAGTTCTTC.

This clone was counted a few times. V usage is TRBV7-6 and J usage is TRBJ1-5, with D tentatively TRBD1 (5 bases). Germline CDR1 reads SGHVS; CDR2 reads FNYEAQ. The CDR3 has 14 amino acids. The V end lost 3 bases, the J end lost 3 bases, and 9 bases lay between the germline ends. CDR3 coding DNA: TGTGCCAGCAGCTTTCAGGGCTACAATCAGCCCCAGCATTTT. Translated: CASSFQGYNQPQHF.

This clone has only a few counts. J is TRBJ2-7 and V is TRBV19; D is possibly TRBD2 (6 bases). V was pared by 8 bases and J by 3 bases, with 11 bases between. The germline gives CDR1 LNHDA, CDR2 SQIVND (reference sequence). This CDR3 region has 12 residues. CDR3 in amino acids: CASGAGSYEQYF. The CDR3 DNA follows: TGTGCCAGTGGGGCGGGGAGCTACGAGCAGTACTTC.

The chain employs TRBV5-5 and TRBJ2-3; 13 positions agree with TRBD2. V trimming: 3 bases; J trimming: 2 bases; junction bases outside the gene matches: 3. Germline loops: CDR1 SGHKS, CDR2 YYEKEE (reference sequence). The CDR3 sequence is 16 residues long. The CDR3, as DNA: TGTGCCAGCAGCTGGGGACTAGCGGGGATCACAGATACGCAGTATTTT. Protein sequence: CASSWGLAGITDTQYF.

Concerning this clone: Distinct nucleotide sequences in the sample also encode this CDR3. This sequence joins TRBV7-9 and TRBJ1-2, with 8 positions matching TRBD1. The germline gives CDR1 SEHNR, CDR2 FQNEAQ (reference sequence). V gave up 5 bases and J gave up 2 bases; unmatched junction bases: 4. The CDR3 sequence is 14 residues long. CDR3 sequence: CASSPAGGNYGYTF. The CDR3 bases are TGTGCCAGCAGCCCCGCAGGGGGCAACTATGGCTACACCTTC.

The chain has TRBV2 and TRBJ2-3; 7 nucleotides align to TRBD1. Germline V gene lookup returns CDR1 SNHLY and CDR2 FYNNEI. Trimming took 6 bases from V and 4 from J; bases not matched to a gene: 4. The CDR3 contains 13 residues. CDR3 sequence: CASSFGQADTQYF. As DNA, the CDR3 is TGTGCCAGCAGCTTCGGACAGGCAGATACGCAGTATTTT.

V and J are TRBV27 and TRBJ2-7; 8 bases fit TRBD1. Germline loops: CDR1 MNHEY, CDR2 SMNVEV (reference sequence). V shed 6 bases and J 2 bases; nucleotides not matched to a gene: 6. The CDR3 length is 14 residues. CDR3 nucleotide sequence: TGTGCCAGCAGCACAGGGGGAAAAACCTACGAGCAGTACTTC. This sequence encodes CASSTGGKTYEQYF.

This chain links TRBV10-2 with TRBJ1-1; D is uncertain. The CDR3 covers 13 residues. Trimming took off 3 bases at V and 4 bases at J, with 9 bases between the two ends. Per germline, CDR1 WSHSY and CDR2 SAAADI. The CDR3 reads CASSDVFFTEAFF. The CDR3 nucleotides are TGCGCCAGCAGTGATGTCTTCTTCACTGAAGCTTTCTTT.